This T cell receptor beta chain was sequenced for a study of blood T cell repertoires in COVID-19. Overall study context: Samples came from the United States, Italy and Spain, spanning acute and convalescent COVID-19.

This CDR3 is built from 15 residues. Looked up from germline, CDR1 is SEHNR and CDR2 is FQNEAQ (reference sequence). V shed 8 bases, J shed 2 bases, and the junction held 8 bases outside the gene matches. Per the authors' pipeline: For nucleated cells, counts were estimated from reference gene primer amplification. The repertoire was sequenced with immunoSEQ multiplex PCR; TCRdb's copy has only in-frame clones and lacks some. D and trimming come from the DNA, and the V and J calls and clone size come from that table. The data show 200,000 to 250,000 clones, about 84% seen once. Clinical history as reported by participants underpinned cohort assignment.

The clonotype was recovered from a woman aged 50 to 60 who had recovered from COVID-19. The chain couples TRBV7-9 to TRBJ1-4; 7 bases fit TRBD1. The source material was PBMCs or T cells enriched from blood (not recorded which). CDR3 nucleotide sequence: TGTGCCAGCTCCCCAGGACAGGTCACTAATGAAAAACTGTTTTTT. Its translation is CASSPGQVTNEKLFF.